A selection of T cell receptor beta chains follows, all from one sample in a study of T-cell reconstitution after alpha-beta-depleted transplantation in children. A single record per CDR3 protein comes from TCRdb applying MiXCR to the PCR reads. The sample lists 250,000 to 400,000 distinct CDR3 sequences; around 25% were seen once. The material was PBMCs, mostly from graft donor cells, obtained 180 days after TCRalphabeta/CD19-depleted stem cell transplant. The origin of the receptors is a male patient between 5 and 17 years old who had a stem cell transplant for acute lymphoblastic leukemia, so the T cells may come from the graft donor. Each CDR3 is given with its conserved first and last residue. A D gene is named only where the DNA matches it firmly. Expanded clones are given a class, and other clones once, few, many or no size at all.

clone size: NA
D gene: NA
V gene: TRBV5-4
J gene: TRBJ2-3
CDR3 protein: CASSDRSGTYTDTQYF
CDR3 DNA: TGTGCCAGCAGCGATAGATCCGGGACCTACACAGATACGCAGTATTTT

clone size: NA
D gene: NA
V gene: TRBV6-5
J gene: TRBJ2-7
CDR3 protein: CASSYRDTGSPTYEQYF
CDR3 DNA: TGTGCCAGCAGTTACAGGGACACGGGATCCCCAACCTACGAGCAGTACTTC

clone size: many
D gene: NA
V gene: TRBV6-5
J gene: TRBJ2-7
CDR3 protein: CASSRGRYEQYF
CDR3 DNA: TGTGCCAGCAGCCGGGGCAGGTACGAGCAGTACTTC

clone size: many
D gene: TRBD1
V gene: TRBV18
J gene: TRBJ1-5
CDR3 protein: CASSRTGALPQHF
CDR3 DNA: TGTGCCAGCTCACGTACAGGGGCCCTTCCCCAGCATTTT

clone size: NA
D gene: TRBD1
V gene: TRBV18
J gene: TRBJ2-2
CDR3 protein: CASSYDRANTGELFF
CDR3 DNA: TGTGCCAGCTCCTACGACAGGGCGAACACCGGGGAGCTGTTTTTT

clone size: NA
D gene: TRBD2
V gene: TRBV6-1
J gene: TRBJ2-1
CDR3 protein: CASSEGLAGSYNEQFF
CDR3 DNA: TGTGCCAGCAGTGAAGGACTAGCGGGATCCTACAATGAGCAGTTCTTC

clone size: NA
D gene: NA
V gene: TRBV12-3/TRBV12-4
J gene: TRBJ2-7
CDR3 protein: CASSLGPAYEQYF
CDR3 DNA: TGTGCCAGCAGTTTGGGCCCCGCATACGAGCAGTACTTC

clone size: NA
D gene: TRBD2
V gene: TRBV15
J gene: TRBJ2-5
CDR3 protein: CATSRDRGEETQYF
CDR3 DNA: TGTGCCACCAGCAGAGATCGGGGGGAAGAGACCCAGTACTTC

clone size: NA
D gene: NA
V gene: TRBV9
J gene: TRBJ1-5
CDR3 protein: CASSVEGDQPQHF
CDR3 DNA: TGTGCCAGCAGCGTAGAAGGGGATCAGCCCCAGCATTTT

clone size: NA
D gene: NA
V gene: TRBV12-3/TRBV12-4
J gene: TRBJ1-4
CDR3 protein: CASSLNEKLFF
CDR3 DNA: TGTGCCAGCAGTTTAAATGAAAAACTGTTTTTT

clone size: few
D gene: TRBD2
V gene: TRBV20-1
J gene: TRBJ2-1
CDR3 protein: CSARGPLGAGGRGEQFF
CDR3 DNA: TGCAGTGCTAGAGGCCCTCTAGGAGCGGGAGGGCGTGGTGAGCAGTTCTTC

clone size: few
D gene: TRBD2
V gene: TRBV7-2
J gene: TRBJ2-5
CDR3 protein: CASSLGAGGFQETQYF
CDR3 DNA: TGTGCCAGCAGCTTAGGTGCGGGAGGGTTCCAAGAGACCCAGTACTTC

clone size: NA
D gene: NA
V gene: TRBV6-1
J gene: TRBJ2-3
CDR3 protein: CASSRDSTTDTQYF
CDR3 DNA: TGTGCCAGCAGTAGGGACTCGACCACAGATACGCAGTATTTT

clone size: NA
D gene: NA
V gene: TRBV20-1
J gene: TRBJ2-1
CDR3 protein: CSAKRRINEQSF
CDR3 DNA: TGCAGTGCTAAGAGGCGGATTAATGAGCAGTCCTTC

clone size: few
D gene: NA
V gene: TRBV27
J gene: TRBJ2-7
CDR3 protein: CATSGTSYEQYF
CDR3 DNA: TGTGCCACCTCTGGCACCTCCTACGAGCAGTACTTC

clone size: few
D gene: NA
V gene: TRBV2
J gene: TRBJ2-3
CDR3 protein: CASTRYFTDTQYF
CDR3 DNA: TGTGCCAGCACTCGGTACTTCACAGATACGCAGTATTTT

clone size: few
D gene: TRBD1
V gene: TRBV7-8
J gene: TRBJ2-3
CDR3 protein: CASSSGTGITDTQYF
CDR3 DNA: TGTGCCAGCAGCTCCGGGACAGGGATAACAGATACGCAGTATTTT

clone size: NA
D gene: TRBD2
V gene: TRBV19
J gene: TRBJ2-3
CDR3 protein: CASSISGAGYTDTQYF
CDR3 DNA: TGTGCCAGTAGTATAAGTGGAGCGGGATACACAGATACGCAGTATTTT

clone size: few
D gene: TRBD1
V gene: TRBV27
J gene: TRBJ1-3
CDR3 protein: CASSRHPGQGAYGNTIYF
CDR3 DNA: TGTGCCAGCAGTCGTCATCCGGGACAGGGGGCGTATGGAAACACCATATATTTT

clone size: few
D gene: TRBD1
V gene: TRBV27
J gene: TRBJ2-1
CDR3 protein: CASSPRDRGRVYEQFF
CDR3 DNA: TGTGCCAGCAGTCCCCGGGACAGGGGGCGGGTATATGAGCAGTTCTTC

clone size: NA
D gene: NA
V gene: TRBV5-1
J gene: TRBJ2-4
CDR3 protein: CASSPRGAYATF
CDR3 DNA: TGCGCCAGCAGCCCAAGGGGGGCCTACGCAACCTTC

clone size: NA
D gene: TRBD2
V gene: TRBV5-1
J gene: TRBJ2-7
CDR3 protein: CASSLGLAGRYEQYF
CDR3 DNA: TGCGCCAGCAGCTTGGGACTAGCGGGGAGGTACGAGCAGTACTTC

clone size: many
D gene: TRBD2
V gene: TRBV7-2
J gene: TRBJ2-4
CDR3 protein: CASSLAGGSAKNIQYF
CDR3 DNA: TGTGCCAGCAGCTTAGCGGGCGGGAGCGCCAAAAACATTCAGTACTTC

clone size: few
D gene: NA
V gene: TRBV2
J gene: TRBJ2-1
CDR3 protein: CASSVVPGEQFF
CDR3 DNA: TGTGCCAGCAGTGTCGTCCCGGGGGAGCAGTTCTTC

clone size: NA
D gene: TRBD2
V gene: TRBV3-1
J gene: TRBJ2-7
CDR3 protein: CASSQDTGLAVYEQYF
CDR3 DNA: TGTGCCAGCAGCCAAGATACCGGACTAGCGGTCTACGAGCAGTACTTC

clone size: NA
D gene: TRBD1
V gene: TRBV7-6
J gene: TRBJ2-7
CDR3 protein: CASSLGQNRGHEQYF
CDR3 DNA: TGTGCCAGCAGCTTAGGACAGAACAGGGGCCACGAGCAGTACTTC

clone size: NA
D gene: TRBD2
V gene: TRBV15
J gene: TRBJ2-1
CDR3 protein: CATSPGGASGSVYNEQFF
CDR3 DNA: TGTGCCACCAGCCCTGGGGGAGCTAGCGGGAGTGTCTACAATGAGCAGTTCTTC

clone size: NA
D gene: NA
V gene: TRBV20-1
J gene: TRBJ2-5
CDR3 protein: CSAHGTAQETQYF
CDR3 DNA: TGCAGTGCGCACGGGACTGCGCAAGAGACCCAGTACTTC

clone size: NA
D gene: TRBD1
V gene: TRBV27
J gene: TRBJ2-2
CDR3 protein: CASSRNRPGQGLTGELFF
CDR3 DNA: TGTGCCAGCAGTAGAAACCGTCCGGGACAGGGGCTCACCGGGGAGCTGTTTTTT

clone size: few
D gene: NA
V gene: TRBV2
J gene: TRBJ2-7
CDR3 protein: CASTTGLYEQYF
CDR3 DNA: TGTGCCAGCACTACAGGTCTCTACGAGCAGTACTTC

clone size: few
D gene: TRBD2
V gene: TRBV7-6
J gene: TRBJ2-3
CDR3 protein: CASSLILSGGSTDTQYF
CDR3 DNA: TGTGCCAGCAGCTTGATTTTGAGCGGGGGTAGCACAGATACGCAGTATTTT

clone size: NA
D gene: TRBD2
V gene: TRBV7-7
J gene: TRBJ2-3
CDR3 protein: CASSPFSSGRADTQYF
CDR3 DNA: TGTGCCAGCAGCCCGTTTAGTAGCGGGAGAGCAGATACGCAGTATTTT

clone size: few
D gene: TRBD2
V gene: TRBV6-5
J gene: TRBJ2-1
CDR3 protein: CASSYSLSGGSSYNEQFF
CDR3 DNA: TGTGCCAGCAGTTACTCGCTATCCGGCGGGAGCTCCTACAATGAGCAGTTCTTC

clone size: once
D gene: NA
V gene: TRBV5-6
J gene: TRBJ2-7
CDR3 protein: CASSLGPGLTYEQYF
CDR3 DNA: TGTGCCAGCAGCTTGGGCCCAGGGCTTACCTACGAGCAGTACTTC